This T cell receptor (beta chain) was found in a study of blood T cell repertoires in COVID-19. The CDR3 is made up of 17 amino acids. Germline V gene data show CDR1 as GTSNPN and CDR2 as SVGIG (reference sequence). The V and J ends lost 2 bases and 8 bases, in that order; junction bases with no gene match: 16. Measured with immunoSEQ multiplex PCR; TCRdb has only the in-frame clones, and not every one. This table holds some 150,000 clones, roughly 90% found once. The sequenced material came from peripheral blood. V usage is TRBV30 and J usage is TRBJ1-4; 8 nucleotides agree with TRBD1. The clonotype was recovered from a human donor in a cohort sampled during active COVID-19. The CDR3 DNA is TGTGCCTGGAGTTGGAGGACAGGGACTTCGACAAGGGAAAAACTGTTTTTT. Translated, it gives CAWSWRTGTSTREKLFF.